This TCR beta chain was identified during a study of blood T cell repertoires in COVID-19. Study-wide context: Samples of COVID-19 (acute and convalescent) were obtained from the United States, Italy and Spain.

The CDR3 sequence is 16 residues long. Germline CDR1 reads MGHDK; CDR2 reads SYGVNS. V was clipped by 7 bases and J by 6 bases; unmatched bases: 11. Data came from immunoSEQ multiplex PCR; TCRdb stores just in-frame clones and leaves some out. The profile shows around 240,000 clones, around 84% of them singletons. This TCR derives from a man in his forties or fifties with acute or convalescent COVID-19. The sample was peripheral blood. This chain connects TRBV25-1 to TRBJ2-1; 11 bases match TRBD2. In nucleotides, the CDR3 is TGTGCCAGCATCACCCGACTAGCGGGAACCATCAATGAGCAGTTCTTC. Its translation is CASITRLAGTINEQFF.